A single sample gave rise to the 8 T cell receptor beta chains below, sequenced in a study of cytomegalovirus exposure and HLA in healthy donors. The PCR ran on 60 Vbeta and 13 Jbeta primers. Profiling relied on immunoSEQ multiplex PCR, and the TCRdb table lists in-frame clones only, not all of them. The sample holds some 110,000 clones, roughly 80% seen once. What was sequenced was PBMCs. These receptors were obtained from a man aged 50 to 59 in good health and CMV-seronegative.

The chain couples TRBV5-4 to TRBJ1-1; possible D gene TRBD1, 5 bases. The CDR3 is made up of 15 amino acids. Germline CDR1 and CDR2: SGHNT and YYREEE (reference sequence). V was trimmed by 0 bases and J by 1 base, leaving 10 bases between them. The CDR3 is CASSLVPDRNTEAFF. CDR3 sequence (DNA): TGTGCCAGCAGCTTGGTCCCCGACAGGAACACTGAAGCTTTCTTT.

Only one count was recorded for this clone. The chain combines TRBV5-1 with TRBJ1-3, with TRBD1 identical over 7 bases. This CDR3 spans 15 amino acids. Germline V gene lookup returns CDR1 SGHRS and CDR2 YFSETQ. J lost 4 bases, V lost 4 bases, and 8 bases had no gene match. In DNA, the CDR3 is TGCGCCAGCAGCCCACTACAGGGGCTCGGAAACACCATATATTTT. It codes for CASSPLQGLGNTIYF.

V usage is TRBV19 and J usage is TRBJ1-1, with D possibly matching TRBD1 (5 bases). Trimming removed 2 bases from V and 5 bases from J, with 12 bases in between. CDR3 length: 14 residues. The germline gives CDR1 LNHDA, CDR2 SQIVND (reference sequence). CDR3 in amino acids: CASSITAGRTEAFF. In DNA form, the CDR3 reads TGTGCCAGTAGTATAACGGCAGGGCGGACTGAAGCTTTCTTT.

The chain combines TRBV12-1 with TRBJ1-4; whether TRBD1, the table's D call, matches the DNA was not checked. TRBV12-1 is a listed pseudogene. This CDR3 has 14 residues. DNA of the CDR3: TGTGCCAGCAGCTGCCCTGGACAGGTTGAAAAACTGTTTTTT. Its translation is CASSCPGQVEKLFF.

This clone was picked up one time. The chain employs TRBV29-1 and TRBJ1-2, with 9 bases fitting TRBD1. CDR1 is SQVTM, CDR2 ANQGSEA, per germline. Trimming removed 6 bases from V and 8 bases from J; junction bases left unmatched: 7. This CDR3 spans 12 amino acids. CDR3 sequence (DNA): TGCAGCGTCGGGGGGGGACAGGGAGGCTACACCTTC. Its protein product is CSVGGGQGGYTF.

V usage is TRBV18 and J usage is TRBJ2-7, with 9 bases aligning to TRBD1. With 0 bases clipped from V and 5 bases from J, the junction kept 5 bases outside the gene matches. Germline assignment: CDR1 KGHSH and CDR2 LQKENI. The CDR3 length is 15 residues. CDR3 loop: CASSPPDRGTDEQYF. Here the CDR3 DNA reads TGTGCCAGCTCACCACCGGACAGGGGAACGGACGAGCAGTACTTC.

This chain links TRBV13 with TRBJ1-6; TRBD1 aligns across 7 bases. The CDR3 is made up of 18 amino acids. CDR1 PRHDT and CDR2 FYEKMQ come from the germline V gene (reference sequence). The V gene end was trimmed by 3 bases and the J gene end by 4 bases; junction bases not matched to a gene: 12. CDR3 in DNA: TGTGCCAGCAGCTTCGGTCCCGGGGACAGAGAGTATAATTCACCCCTCCACTTT. Its protein product is CASSFGPGDREYNSPLHF.

The chain recombines TRBV7-2 with TRBJ2-3; 11 positions agree with TRBD2. Germline V CDR1 and CDR2: SGHTA, FQGNSA. The CDR3 sequence is 16 residues long. Germline trimming cut 2 bases from V and 2 bases from J; bases unmatched to any gene: 3. As DNA, the CDR3 is TGTGCCAGCAGCTTATCGGGACTAGCGGACACAGATACGCAGTATTTT. This encodes CASSLSGLADTDTQYF.